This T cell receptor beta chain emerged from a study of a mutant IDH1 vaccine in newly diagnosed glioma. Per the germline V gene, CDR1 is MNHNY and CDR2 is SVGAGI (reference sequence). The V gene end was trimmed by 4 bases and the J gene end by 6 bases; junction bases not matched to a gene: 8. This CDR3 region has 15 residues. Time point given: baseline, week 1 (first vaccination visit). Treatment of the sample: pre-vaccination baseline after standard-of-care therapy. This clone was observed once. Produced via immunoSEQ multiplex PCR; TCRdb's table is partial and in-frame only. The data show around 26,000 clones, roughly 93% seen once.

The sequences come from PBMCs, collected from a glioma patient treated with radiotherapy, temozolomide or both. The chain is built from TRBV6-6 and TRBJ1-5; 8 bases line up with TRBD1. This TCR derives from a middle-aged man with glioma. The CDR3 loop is CASSSDRERGQPQHF. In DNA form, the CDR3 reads TGTGCCAGCAGTTCGGACAGGGAGCGCGGTCAGCCCCAGCATTTT.